Listed below are T cell receptor beta chains from one sample, sequenced in a study of spatial heterogeneity in lung cancer. TCRdb called the 5' RACE reads again in MiXCR, with one record for every CDR3 protein. Of 35,000 to 55,000 distinct CDR3 sequences in the sample, around 6.8% were seen once. The specimen comprised PBMCs, sampled at surgery. The source of these receptors is a female donor with early-stage non-small cell lung cancer. Both conserved end residues are part of each CDR3. D genes are given only for firm matches. Where a row states a size, it is once, few, many or the class of an expanded clone; other rows omit it.

size: many
J: TRBJ1-2
D: NA
V: TRBV7-9
DNA: TGTGCCAGCAGCTTAGATATAGGATATGGCTACACCTTC
CDR3: CASSLDIGYGYTF

size: many
J: TRBJ1-1
D: TRBD1
V: TRBV20-1
DNA: TGCAGTGCTACCCGACAGGGGGCGGTTGAAGCTTTCTTT
CDR3: CSATRQGAVEAFF

size: many
J: TRBJ2-3
D: NA
V: TRBV13
DNA: TGTGCCAGCAGCTTAGCGGCCGTAGCCACAGATACGCAGTATTTT
CDR3: CASSLAAVATDTQYF

size: many
J: TRBJ2-5
D: NA
V: TRBV4-1
DNA: TGCGCCAGCAGCCTCGCGCAGGGGGAGACCCAGTACTTC
CDR3: CASSLAQGETQYF

size: NA
J: TRBJ1-2
D: NA
V: TRBV5-6
DNA: TGTGCCAGCAGCTCCAAGATTTATGGCTACACCTTC
CDR3: CASSSKIYGYTF

size: few
J: TRBJ2-7
D: TRBD1
V: TRBV6-6
DNA: TGTGCCAGCAGTTACTCGGACAGGGGGGACGAGCAGTACTTC
CDR3: CASSYSDRGDEQYF

size: few
J: TRBJ2-5
D: NA
V: TRBV29-1
DNA: TGCAGCGCACGCCGATACAGGGAGAAGACCCAGTACTTC
CDR3: CSARRYREKTQYF

size: many
J: TRBJ2-2
D: NA
V: TRBV5-1
DNA: TGCGCCAGCAGAGATTACAGGGGAGGCACCGGGGAGCTGTTTTTT
CDR3: CASRDYRGGTGELFF

size: many
J: TRBJ2-1
D: NA
V: TRBV7-2
DNA: TGTGCCAGCGGCCGGGAAGCGGCAGTATACAATGAGCAGTTCTTC
CDR3: CASGREAAVYNEQFF

size: many
J: TRBJ2-1
D: TRBD2
V: TRBV11-2
DNA: TGTGCCAGCAGACTGGGGACTAGCGGGGACAATGAGCAGTTCTTC
CDR3: CASRLGTSGDNEQFF

size: many
J: TRBJ1-2
D: NA
V: TRBV28
DNA: TGTGCCAGCAGTACCCACCCCCCCGGGCTCAACTATGGCTACACCTTC
CDR3: CASSTHPPGLNYGYTF

size: many
J: TRBJ1-5
D: NA
V: TRBV6-5
DNA: TGTGCCAGCAGTAGAGGACACAATCAGCCCCAGCATTTT
CDR3: CASSRGHNQPQHF

size: few
J: TRBJ1-2
D: TRBD1
V: TRBV4-1
DNA: TGCGCCAGCAGCCTCGGACAGGGCCCTAACTATGGCTACACCTTC
CDR3: CASSLGQGPNYGYTF

size: many
J: TRBJ2-7
D: NA
V: TRBV5-1
DNA: TGCGCCAGCAGCTTGAGCCCACCATCCTACGAGCAGTACTTC
CDR3: CASSLSPPSYEQYF

size: NA
J: TRBJ1-5
D: NA
V: TRBV4-1
DNA: TGCGCCAGCAGCCAAGAGGGCAGGGGCCAGCCCCAGCATTTT
CDR3: CASSQEGRGQPQHF

size: many
J: TRBJ2-3
D: NA
V: TRBV7-6
DNA: TGTGCCAGCAGCCTACATAGCACAGATACGCAGTATTTT
CDR3: CASSLHSTDTQYF

size: many
J: TRBJ1-2
D: NA
V: TRBV27
DNA: TGTGCCAGCAGTTTATTGGGTTCCCATGGCTACACCTTC
CDR3: CASSLLGSHGYTF

size: many
J: TRBJ1-2
D: NA
V: TRBV7-2
DNA: TGTGCCAGCAGCTTAGGGACCCTCACCCGACAGTCGCGCTACACCTTC
CDR3: CASSLGTLTRQSRYTF

size: NA
J: TRBJ2-3
D: TRBD2
V: TRBV5-1
DNA: TGCGCCAGCAGCTTGCGCAGCGGGGGCCCCACAGATACGCAGTATTTT
CDR3: CASSLRSGGPTDTQYF

size: NA
J: TRBJ2-2
D: TRBD1
V: TRBV6-1
DNA: TGTGCCAGCAGTCTATATACGGGACAGGGGATCACCGGGGAGCTGTTTTTT
CDR3: CASSLYTGQGITGELFF

size: many
J: TRBJ2-6
D: NA
V: TRBV6-5
DNA: TGTGCCAGCACGGGCAGACTCTCTGGGGCCAACGTCCTGACTTTC
CDR3: CASTGRLSGANVLTF

size: many
J: TRBJ2-1
D: TRBD2
V: TRBV7-9
DNA: TGTGCCAGCACTCGACTAGCCTATGAGCAGTTCTTC
CDR3: CASTRLAYEQFF

size: NA
J: TRBJ1-4
D: NA
V: TRBV12-3/TRBV12-4
DNA: TGTGCCAGCAGTTTTTTGGGACGGCTTAATGAAAAACTGTTTTTT
CDR3: CASSFLGRLNEKLFF

size: many
J: TRBJ2-7
D: NA
V: TRBV28
DNA: TGTGCCAGCAGTGAGACTGTACCCCCCTACGAGCAGTACTTC
CDR3: CASSETVPPYEQYF

size: many
J: TRBJ1-3
D: NA
V: TRBV11-2
DNA: TGTGCCAGCAGTTCAGGGGTCTCTGGAAACACCATATATTTT
CDR3: CASSSGVSGNTIYF

size: few
J: TRBJ1-3
D: NA
V: TRBV4-1
DNA: TGCGCCAGCAGCCGCCGGGTGGGCGGGGGCTCCTCTGGAAACACCATATATTTT
CDR3: CASSRRVGGGSSGNTIYF

size: many
J: TRBJ1-4
D: TRBD1
V: TRBV3-1
DNA: TGTGCCAGCAGCCCGGGGGACAGGAATGAAAAACTGTTTTTT
CDR3: CASSPGDRNEKLFF

size: NA
J: TRBJ1-2
D: TRBD1
V: TRBV27
DNA: TGTGCCAGCAGTTTATCCGCTAGGTCACAGGGGGCAAATGGCTACACCTTC
CDR3: CASSLSARSQGANGYTF

size: NA
J: TRBJ2-3
D: NA
V: TRBV21-1
DNA: TGTGCCAGCAGCAAAGCGCCTAGCGGGGGGGCTGATACGCAGTATTTT
CDR3: CASSKAPSGGADTQYF

size: many
J: TRBJ2-5
D: NA
V: TRBV25-1
DNA: TGTGCCAGCAGTGAAGAGGGAGAGACCCAGTACTTC
CDR3: CASSEEGETQYF

size: NA
J: TRBJ1-2
D: TRBD1
V: TRBV7-9
DNA: TGTGCCAGCAGCTTAGCCGGAGGCGGGACAGTCTATGGCTACACCTTC
CDR3: CASSLAGGGTVYGYTF

size: many
J: TRBJ2-5
D: NA
V: TRBV6-5
DNA: TGTGCCAGCAGCCCTAGACTGGAACAAGAGACCCAGTACTTC
CDR3: CASSPRLEQETQYF